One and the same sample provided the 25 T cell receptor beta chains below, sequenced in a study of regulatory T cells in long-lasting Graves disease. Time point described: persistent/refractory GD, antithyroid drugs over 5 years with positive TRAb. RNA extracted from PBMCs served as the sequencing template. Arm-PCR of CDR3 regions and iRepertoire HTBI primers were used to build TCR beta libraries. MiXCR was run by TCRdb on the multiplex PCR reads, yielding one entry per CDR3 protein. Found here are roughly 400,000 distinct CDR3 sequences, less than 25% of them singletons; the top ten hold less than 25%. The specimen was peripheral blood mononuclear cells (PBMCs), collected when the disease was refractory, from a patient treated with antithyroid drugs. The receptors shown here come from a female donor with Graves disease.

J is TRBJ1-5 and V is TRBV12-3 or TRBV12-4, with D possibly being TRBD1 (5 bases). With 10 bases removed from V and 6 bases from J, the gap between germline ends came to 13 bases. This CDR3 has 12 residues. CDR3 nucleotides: TGTGCCACTAGCGAGGGGAGTCAGCCCCAGCATTTT. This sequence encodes CATSEGSQPQHF.

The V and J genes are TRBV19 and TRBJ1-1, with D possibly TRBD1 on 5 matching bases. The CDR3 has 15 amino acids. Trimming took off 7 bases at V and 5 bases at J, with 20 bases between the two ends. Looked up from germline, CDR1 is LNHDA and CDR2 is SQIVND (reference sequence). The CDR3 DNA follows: TGTGCCAGTACCACTGGGATGGGGGGGTTGACTGAAGCTTTCTTT. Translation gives CASTTGMGGLTEAFF.

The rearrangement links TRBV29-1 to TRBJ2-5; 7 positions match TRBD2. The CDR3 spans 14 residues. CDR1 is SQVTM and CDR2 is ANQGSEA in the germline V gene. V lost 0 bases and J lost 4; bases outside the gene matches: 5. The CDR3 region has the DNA TGCAGCGTTGAAGAAGCGGGCGGGAGAGAGACCCAGTACTTC. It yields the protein CSVEEAGGRETQYF.

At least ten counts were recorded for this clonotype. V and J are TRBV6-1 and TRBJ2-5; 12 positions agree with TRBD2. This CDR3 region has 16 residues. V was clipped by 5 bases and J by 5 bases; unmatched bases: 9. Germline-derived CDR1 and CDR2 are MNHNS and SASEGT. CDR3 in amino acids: CASSTRLAGVSETQYF. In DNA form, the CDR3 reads TGTGCCAGCAGTACCCGACTAGCGGGAGTTTCGGAGACCCAGTACTTC.

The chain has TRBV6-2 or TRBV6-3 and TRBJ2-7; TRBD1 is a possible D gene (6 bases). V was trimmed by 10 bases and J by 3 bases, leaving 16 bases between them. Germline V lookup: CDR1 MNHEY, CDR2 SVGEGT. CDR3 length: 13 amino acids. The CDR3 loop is CATQQGLGYEQYF. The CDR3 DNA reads TGTGCCACTCAACAGGGTTTGGGCTACGAGCAGTACTTC.

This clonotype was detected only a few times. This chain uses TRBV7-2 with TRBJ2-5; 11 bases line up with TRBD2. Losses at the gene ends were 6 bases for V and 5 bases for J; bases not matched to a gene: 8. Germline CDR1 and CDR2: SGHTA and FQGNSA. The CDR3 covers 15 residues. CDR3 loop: CASRKLAGEGETQYF. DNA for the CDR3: TGTGCCAGCAGAAAACTAGCGGGAGAGGGGGAGACCCAGTACTTC.

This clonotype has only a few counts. For the CDR3, the DNA is TGTGCCAGCAGTTTAAGTGGAGGGACTAGCGCGTACAATGAGCAGTTCTTC. Protein: CASSLSGGTSAYNEQFF. This chain joins TRBV27 and TRBJ2-5; 10 positions agree with TRBD2. The DNA end is more similar to TRBJ2-1, so the J call may be wrong. CDR3 length: 17 residues. Germline lookup yields CDR1 MNHEY and CDR2 SMNVEV (reference sequence).

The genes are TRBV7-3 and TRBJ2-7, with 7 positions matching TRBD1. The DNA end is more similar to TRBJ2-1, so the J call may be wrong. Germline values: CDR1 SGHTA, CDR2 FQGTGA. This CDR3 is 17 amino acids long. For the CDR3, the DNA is TGTGCCAGCAGTCCCCGTCAATTACGGGACAGTTACAATGAGCAGTTCTTC. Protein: CASSPRQLRDSYNEQFF.

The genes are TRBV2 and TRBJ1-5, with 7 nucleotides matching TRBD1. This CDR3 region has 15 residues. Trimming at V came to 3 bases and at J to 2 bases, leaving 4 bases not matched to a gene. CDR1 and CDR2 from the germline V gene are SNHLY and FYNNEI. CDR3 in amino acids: CASSDSGQGNQPQHF. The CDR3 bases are TGTGCCAGCAGTGATTCCGGACAGGGCAATCAGCCCCAGCATTTT. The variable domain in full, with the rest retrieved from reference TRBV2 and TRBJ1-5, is EPEVTQTPSHQVTQMGQEVILRCVPISNHLYFYWYRQILGQKVEFLVSFYNNEISEKSEIFDDQFSVERPDGSNFTLKIRSTKLEDSAMYFCASSDSGQGNQPQHFGDGTRLSIL.

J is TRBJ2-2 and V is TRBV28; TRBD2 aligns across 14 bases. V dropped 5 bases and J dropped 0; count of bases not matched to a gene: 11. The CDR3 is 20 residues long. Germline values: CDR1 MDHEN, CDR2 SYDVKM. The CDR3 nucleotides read TGTGCCAGCAGTCCAGAGGGACTAGCGGGAGTAGGGACGAACACCGGGGAGCTGTTTTTT. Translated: CASSPEGLAGVGTNTGELFF.

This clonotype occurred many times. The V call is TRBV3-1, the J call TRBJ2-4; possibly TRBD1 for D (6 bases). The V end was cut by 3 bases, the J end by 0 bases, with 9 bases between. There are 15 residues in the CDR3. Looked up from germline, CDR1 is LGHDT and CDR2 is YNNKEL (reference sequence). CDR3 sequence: CASSHPGVAKNIQYF. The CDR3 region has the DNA TGTGCCAGCAGCCACCCAGGGGTAGCCAAAAACATTCAGTACTTC.

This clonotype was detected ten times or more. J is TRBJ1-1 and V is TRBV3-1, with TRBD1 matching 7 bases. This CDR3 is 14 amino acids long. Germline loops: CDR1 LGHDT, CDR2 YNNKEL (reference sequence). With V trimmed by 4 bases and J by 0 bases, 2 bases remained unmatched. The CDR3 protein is CASSPQGLNTEAFF. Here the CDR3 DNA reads TGTGCCAGCAGCCCACAGGGGCTGAACACTGAAGCTTTCTTT.

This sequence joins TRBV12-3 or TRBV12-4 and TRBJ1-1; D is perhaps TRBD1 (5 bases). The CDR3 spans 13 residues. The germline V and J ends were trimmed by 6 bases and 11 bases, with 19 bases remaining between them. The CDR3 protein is CASRAGEVLEAFF. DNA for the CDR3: TGTGCCAGCAGAGCGGGGGAAGTGTTAGAGGCTTTCTTT.

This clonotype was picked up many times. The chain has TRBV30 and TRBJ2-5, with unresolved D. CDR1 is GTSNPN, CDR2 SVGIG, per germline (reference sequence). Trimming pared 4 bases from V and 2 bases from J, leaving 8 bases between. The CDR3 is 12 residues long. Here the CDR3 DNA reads TGTGCCTGGAAAGGGCAGCAAGAGACCCAGTACTTC. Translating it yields CAWKGQQETQYF.

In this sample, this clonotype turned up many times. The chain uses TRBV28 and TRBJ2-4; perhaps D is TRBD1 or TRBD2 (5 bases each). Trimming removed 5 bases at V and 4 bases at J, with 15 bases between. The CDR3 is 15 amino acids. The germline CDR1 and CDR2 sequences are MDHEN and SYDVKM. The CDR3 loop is CASSGPGPIKNIQYF. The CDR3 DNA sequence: TGTGCCAGCAGTGGACCGGGACCGATAAAAAACATTCAGTACTTC.

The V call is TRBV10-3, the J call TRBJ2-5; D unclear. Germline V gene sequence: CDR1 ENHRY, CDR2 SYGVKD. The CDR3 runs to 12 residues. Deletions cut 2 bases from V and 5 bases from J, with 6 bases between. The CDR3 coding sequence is TGTGCCATCAGTGAGATCGGGGAGACCCAGTACTTC. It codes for CAISEIGETQYF.

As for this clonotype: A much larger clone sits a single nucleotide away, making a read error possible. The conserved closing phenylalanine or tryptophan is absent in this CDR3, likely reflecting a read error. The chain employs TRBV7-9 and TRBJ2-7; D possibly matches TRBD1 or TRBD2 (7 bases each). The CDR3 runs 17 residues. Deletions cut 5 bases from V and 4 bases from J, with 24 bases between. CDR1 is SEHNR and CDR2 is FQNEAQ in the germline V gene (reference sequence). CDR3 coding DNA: TGTGCCAGCAGCCCCCGGAGAGCGGGACAGTGGTCTTACGAGCAGTACCTC. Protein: CASSPRRAGQWSYEQYL.

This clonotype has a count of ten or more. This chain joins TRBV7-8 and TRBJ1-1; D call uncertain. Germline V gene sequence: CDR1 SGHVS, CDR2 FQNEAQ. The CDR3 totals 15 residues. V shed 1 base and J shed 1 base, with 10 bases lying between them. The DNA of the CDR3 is TGTGCCAGCAGCTTAGGACGGTGGGGGAACACTGAAGCTTTCTTT. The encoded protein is CASSLGRWGNTEAFF.

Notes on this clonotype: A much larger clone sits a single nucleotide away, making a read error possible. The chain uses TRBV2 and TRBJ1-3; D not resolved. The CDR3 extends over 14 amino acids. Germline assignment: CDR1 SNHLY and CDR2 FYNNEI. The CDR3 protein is CVSSETNSGNTIYF. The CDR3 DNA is TGTGTCAGCAGTGAAACAAACTCTGGAAACACCATATATTTT.

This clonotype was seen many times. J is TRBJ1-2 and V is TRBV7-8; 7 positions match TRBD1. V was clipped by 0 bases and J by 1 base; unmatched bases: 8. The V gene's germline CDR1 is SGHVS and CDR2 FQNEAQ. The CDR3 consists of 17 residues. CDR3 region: CASSLALAGGINYGYTF. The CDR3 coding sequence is TGTGCCAGCAGCTTAGCGCTTGCAGGGGGGATTAACTATGGCTACACCTTC.

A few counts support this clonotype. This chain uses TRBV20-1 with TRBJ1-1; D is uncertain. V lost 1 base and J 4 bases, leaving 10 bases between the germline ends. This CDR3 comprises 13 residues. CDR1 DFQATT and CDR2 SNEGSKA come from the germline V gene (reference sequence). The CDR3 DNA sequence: TGCAGTGCTAGAGGGAGAGTCAGCACTGAAGCTTTCTTT. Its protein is CSARGRVSTEAFF.

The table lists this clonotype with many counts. The DNA for the CDR3 is TGTGCCTGGAGTTGGACAGGGTACTCCTACGAGCAGTACTTC. Amino acid sequence: CAWSWTGYSYEQYF. The V call is TRBV30, the J call TRBJ2-7, with 8 positions matching TRBD1. The ends lost 2 bases at V and 0 bases at J; junction bases unmatched: 3. CDR1 and CDR2 from the germline V gene are GTSNPN and SVGIG (reference sequence). The CDR3 length is 14 residues.

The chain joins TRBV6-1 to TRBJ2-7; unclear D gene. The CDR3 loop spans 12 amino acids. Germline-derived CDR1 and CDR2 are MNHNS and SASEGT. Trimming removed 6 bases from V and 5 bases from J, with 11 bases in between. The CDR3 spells CASSPRLNEQYF. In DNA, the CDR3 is TGTGCCAGCAGCCCAAGACTTAACGAGCAGTACTTC.

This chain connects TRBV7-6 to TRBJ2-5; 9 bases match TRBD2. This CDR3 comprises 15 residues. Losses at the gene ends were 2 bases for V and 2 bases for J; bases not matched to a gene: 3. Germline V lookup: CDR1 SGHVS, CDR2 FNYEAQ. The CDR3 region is CASSLRLAEQETQYF. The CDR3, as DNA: TGTGCCAGCAGCTTAAGACTAGCGGAGCAAGAGACCCAGTACTTC. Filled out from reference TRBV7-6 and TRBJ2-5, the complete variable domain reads GAGVSQSPRYKVTKRGQDVALRCDPISGHVSLYWYRQALGQGPEFLTYFNYEAQQDKSGLPNDRFSAERPEGSISTLTIQRTEQRDSAMYRCASSLRLAEQETQYFGPGTRLLVL.

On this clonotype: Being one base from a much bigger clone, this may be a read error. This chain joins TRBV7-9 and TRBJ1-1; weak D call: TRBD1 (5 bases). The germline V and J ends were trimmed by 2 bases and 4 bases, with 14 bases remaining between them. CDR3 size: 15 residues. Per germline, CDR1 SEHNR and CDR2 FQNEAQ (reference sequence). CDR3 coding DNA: TGTGCCAGCAGCTTACAAGCGGGGGGTGGCACTGAAGCTTTCTTT. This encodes CASSLQAGGGTEAFF.